Below, one TCR beta chain is given with its context. Histologic diagnosis was independently verified by two lung pathologists. The sample belongs to a study of immune evolution from preneoplasia to lung adenocarcinoma. Clones were read by immunoSEQ multiplex PCR, and TCRdb kept only the in-frame ones, dropping some. The table lists around 2,600 clones, approximately 86% of them singletons, with 3% to 3.5% in the top ten. Trimming removed 0 bases at V and 0 bases at J, with 13 bases between. Germline V gene lookup returns CDR1 KGHSH and CDR2 LQKENI. CDR3 length: 17 amino acids. Sample: FFPE adjacent normal lung tissue. This sequence was found in a person aged 65 to 79 with lung adenocarcinoma. The chain couples TRBV18 to TRBJ2-3; no firm D call. The CDR3 nucleotides read TGTGCCAGCTCACCACCGGGTACGGTCCCTAGCACAGATACGCAGTATTTT. Translating gives CASSPPGTVPSTDTQYF.